The source of this T cell receptor beta chain is a study of cytomegalovirus exposure and HLA in healthy donors. Study observations and caveats: Using the classifier, cytomegalovirus status was reportedly diagnosed with high specificity and sensitivity.

The CDR3 has 21 residues. 60 Vbeta and 13 Jbeta primers were used in PCR. The protocol was immunoSEQ multiplex PCR, while the TCRdb copy is restricted to in-frame clones and leaves out a portion. The sample lists roughly 110,000 clones; around 80% were seen once. To note about this clone: Its antigen remains unknown.

The origin of this receptor is a man under 40 in good health and CMV-seropositive. V usage is TRBV21-1 and J usage is TRBJ1-5; the table calls TRBD1, which could not be checked here. TRBV21-1 is listed as a pseudogene. The sequencing sample was made of PBMCs. CDR3 residues: CASSKGCWDRDRVDSNQPQHF. CDR3 nucleotide sequence: TGTGCCAGCAGCAAAGGATGCTGGGACAGGGATAGGGTGGATAGCAATCAGCCCCAGCATTTT.